The clone carrying this T cell receptor beta chain has just one count. The data were produced by immunoSEQ multiplex PCR, yet TCRdb's version contains in-frame clones alone and is incomplete. Of 90,000 to 130,000 clones in the sample, around 86% were seen once. These data originate in a study of blood T cell repertoires in COVID-19. Study in general: PBMCs, B-cell-depleted T cells, or T cells provided the cDNA or gDNA that made up the material.

CDR1 is SGDLS and CDR2 is YYNGEE in the germline V gene. Trimming took 5 bases from V and 2 from J; bases not matched to a gene: 4. The CDR3 is 15 amino acids. The sequence derives from a middle-aged man with acute or convalescent COVID-19. V gene TRBV9 combines with J gene TRBJ1-3, with 10 bases that match TRBD1. Source material: peripheral blood. The CDR3 here is CASSFGQGAGNTIYF. As DNA, the CDR3 is TGTGCCAGCAGTTTCGGACAGGGGGCTGGAAACACCATATATTTT.